A selection of T cell receptor beta chains follows, all from one sample in a study of T cells in Graves' hyperthyroidism and ophthalmopathy. In TCRdb, the multiplex PCR reads were re-called with MiXCR into one record per CDR3 protein. The repertoire includes roughly 500,000 distinct CDR3 sequences, 40% to 50% of them detected once, and about 45% sits in the top ten. Input material: peripheral blood or thyroid tissue (not recorded which). The receptors originated from an adult woman with Graves' disease, either hyperthyroidism or ophthalmopathy (not recorded which). CDR3s include the opening cysteine and the closing phenylalanine or tryptophan. The order of the fields is clone size, J gene, D gene, V gene, CDR3 protein, CDR3 DNA. D genes are given only for firm matches. The size entry is marked missing in some rows and otherwise reads once, few, many or a size class.

NA,TRBJ1-2,NA,TRBV6-1,CASSDWAYGYTF,TGTGCCAGCAGTGATTGGGCATATGGCTACACCTTC
NA,TRBJ2-5,TRBD1,TRBV24-1,CATSDRDREETQYF,TGTGCCACCAGTGACCGTGACAGGGAAGAGACCCAGTACTTC
NA,TRBJ1-6,NA,TRBV5-6,CASSFVYWSSYNSPLHF,TGTGCCAGCAGCTTCGTGTATTGGAGCTCCTATAATTCACCCCTCCACTTT
NA,TRBJ2-5,NA,TRBV11-2,CASSFYICSARAGGDRETQYF,NA
many,TRBJ1-6,NA,TRBV7-2,CASSLEGRGFGSPLHF,TGTGCCAGCAGCTTAGAGGGGAGGGGATTCGGTTCACCCCTCCACTTT
many,TRBJ2-6,NA,TRBV20-1,CSARSGSSGANVLTF,TGCAGTGCCCGCAGTGGGAGCTCTGGGGCCAACGTCCTGACTTTC
NA,TRBJ2-5,NA,TRBV7-9,CASSYPGSQPQYF,TGTGCCAGCAGCTACCCGGGAAGCCAGCCCCAGTACTTC
NA,TRBJ2-5,TRBD2,TRBV7-2,CASRGGTSGNAGETQYF,TGTGCCAGCAGGGGAGGGACTAGCGGAAACGCCGGAGAGACCCAGTACTTC
NA,TRBJ2-6,TRBD1,TRBV25-1,CASSDNRGSSGANVLTF,TGTGCCAGCAGTGATAACAGGGGGTCCTCTGGGGCCAACGTCCTGACTTTC
few,TRBJ2-2,TRBD2,TRBV6-4,CASSDSGGRPHTGELFF,TGTGCCAGCAGTGACTCGGGCGGGAGACCCCACACCGGGGAGCTGTTTTTT
NA,TRBJ2-7,TRBD1,TRBV7-9,CASSQIGRGTYEQYF,TGTGCCAGCAGCCAAATAGGCAGGGGGACCTACGAGCAGTACTTC
once,TRBJ1-5,NA,TRBV19,CASSILGRDSNQPQHF,TGTGCCAGTAGTATCCTGGGACGAGATAGCAATCAGCCCCAGCATTTT
NA,TRBJ2-5,TRBD2,TRBV7-9,CASSFRAGGETQYF,TGTGCCAGCAGCTTCCGGGCGGGAGGAGAGACCCAGTACTTC
NA,TRBJ2-7,TRBD2,TRBV29-1,CSATAGSGTPREYF,TGCAGCGCCACTGCCGGGAGCGGGACGCCCCGGGAGTACTTC
NA,TRBJ1-2,NA,TRBV30,CAWSVSELPGYTF,TGTGCCTGGAGTGTATCAGAGCTCCCTGGCTACACCTTC
NA,TRBJ1-6,NA,TRBV6-5,CAISYSLRRPKHSPLHF,TGTGCCATCAGTTACTCTCTGCGGCGACCGAAACATTCACCCCTCCACTTT
many,TRBJ2-7,TRBD2,TRBV29-1,CSVRASGSYEQYF,TGCAGCGTTAGGGCTAGCGGGAGCTACGAGCAGTACTTC